These T cell receptor beta chains were read from a single sample in a study of shared clonotypes between healthy human individuals. The protocol was immunoSEQ multiplex PCR, while the TCRdb copy is restricted to in-frame clones and leaves out a portion. The data contain roughly 1.5 million clones, approximately 98% of them seen just once; the ten biggest clones take up about 0.45%. The sample was naive CD4+ T cells sorted from blood. These receptor sequences come from a man aged 25 to 40 in good health. CDR3s leave out the opening cysteine and the closing phenylalanine or tryptophan.

cdr3_aa v_call
ASSLWGTSGGNEQF TRBV7-3
ASTLAASTDTQY TRBV9
ASSGGDLAKNIQY TRBV28
SVRLGLLGVGNYGYT TRBV29-1
ASSLPGGSYEQY TRBV28
ASSLDQLDNEQF TRBV11-3
ASSLYATGTNTGELF TRBV7-2
ASSENTEAF TRBV28
AWRLGQGPSGANVLT TRBV30
ASPTGTTVYEQY TRBV21-1
ASSSNDRGRHEQY TRBV25-1
ASSSPGHPSEAF TRBV19
ASSDRDSNQPQH TRBV10-2
ASSRTGTGTYEQY TRBV27
SVGDSNGYGYT TRBV29-1
ASSPGLSSYNEQF TRBV5-1
ASSLRKWGSDYNEQF TRBV5-6
ASSHDIRAYGYT TRBV5-1
ASSLRDRFADGYT TRBV14
ASSLFRGRDYEQF TRBV5-1
ASRRERGNQPQH TRBV27
ASSLSTLTNEQY TRBV27
ASSRLGNEQF TRBV28
ASSEDEGAPDTQY TRBV6-1
ASSRLESNTGELF TRBV18
ASSLEQTQY TRBV7-9
ASSQDLAGGNNEQY TRBV14
ASSYSIREKLF TRBV6-5
ASSPESRRFLSYEQY TRBV18
ASSRTVLYEQY TRBV14
ASSLGRTALNTEAF TRBV11-2
ASSLTGTGRHTDTQY TRBV18
ASSPSGRHEQY TRBV10-1
ASSLEGTAHGYT TRBV5-1
ASSESARGLRGTGELF TRBV2
ASSYTGTQGNTIY TRBV5-1
ASSPISGRNQPQH TRBV27
ASSFGQGNQPQH TRBV7-2
ASSRPGLVLNEQF TRBV14
SVTWGMNTEAF TRBV29-1
ASSGLTSGSPSEQF TRBV19